The present entry profiles one T cell receptor (beta chain) with its context. V shed 1 base and J 7 bases; nucleotides not matched to a gene: 9. CDR1 and CDR2 (germline): SEHNR, FQNEAQ (reference sequence). This CDR3 contains 15 residues. Using immunoSEQ multiplex PCR, the repertoire was profiled, and TCRdb retains in-frame clones only, with some absent. The table has 150,000 to 200,000 clones, around 83% seen once. This record belongs to a study of blood T cell repertoires in COVID-19. At the level of the study: Spain, Italy and the United States supplied samples that represented acute and convalescent COVID-19. Sources were T cells, B-cell-depleted T cells, or PBMCs; the material itself was cDNA or gDNA.

The source of this sequence is a man aged 50 to 60 who had recovered from COVID-19. The sequenced sample was PBMCs or T cells enriched from blood (not recorded which). The chain uses TRBV7-9 and TRBJ1-2; TRBD1 aligns across 7 bases. Written as DNA, the CDR3 is TGTGCCAGCAGCTTAGAGGGGGCGCTTGTAAGTGGCTACACCTTC. Amino acids: CASSLEGALVSGYTF.